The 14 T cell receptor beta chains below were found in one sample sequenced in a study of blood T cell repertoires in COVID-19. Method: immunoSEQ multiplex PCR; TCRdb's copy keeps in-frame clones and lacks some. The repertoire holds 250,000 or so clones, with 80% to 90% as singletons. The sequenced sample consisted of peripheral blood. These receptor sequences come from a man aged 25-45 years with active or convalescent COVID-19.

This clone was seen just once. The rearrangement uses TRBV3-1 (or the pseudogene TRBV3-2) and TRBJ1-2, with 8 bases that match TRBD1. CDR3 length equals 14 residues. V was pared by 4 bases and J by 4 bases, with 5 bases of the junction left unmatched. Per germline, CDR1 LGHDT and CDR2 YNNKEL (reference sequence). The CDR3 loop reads CASSPGQASYGYTF. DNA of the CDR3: TGTGCCAGCAGCCCGGGACAGGCCTCCTATGGCTACACCTTC.

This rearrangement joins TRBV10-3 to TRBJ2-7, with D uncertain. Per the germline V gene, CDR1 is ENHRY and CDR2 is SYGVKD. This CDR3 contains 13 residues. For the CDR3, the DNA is TGTGCTACCCGTCCCCCACAGATCTACGAGCAGTACTTC. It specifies CATRPPQIYEQYF.

The CDR3 coding sequence is TGTGCCACCAGCAGAGATCTGGCCTCCTTCGACTACGAGCAGTACTTC. Protein: CATSRDLASFDYEQYF. This chain joins TRBV15 and TRBJ2-7; D gene uncertain. Germline V CDR1 and CDR2: LNHNV, YYDKDF (reference sequence). V dropped 0 bases and J dropped 3 bases, with 15 bases sitting between them. CDR3 length: 16 amino acids.

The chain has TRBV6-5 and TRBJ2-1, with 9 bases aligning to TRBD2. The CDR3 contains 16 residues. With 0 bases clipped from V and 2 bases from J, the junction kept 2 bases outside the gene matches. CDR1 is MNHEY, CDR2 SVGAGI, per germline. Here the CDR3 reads CASSYSGGGAYNEQFF. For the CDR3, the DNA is TGTGCCAGCAGTTACTCCGGCGGGGGGGCCTACAATGAGCAGTTCTTC.

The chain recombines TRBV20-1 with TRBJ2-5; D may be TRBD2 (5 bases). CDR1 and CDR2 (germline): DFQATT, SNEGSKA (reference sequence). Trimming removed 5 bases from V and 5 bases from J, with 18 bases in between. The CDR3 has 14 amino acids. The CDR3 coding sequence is TGCAGTGCTGGTGGGCTAGCAGAGATTGAGACCCAGTACTTC. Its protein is CSAGGLAEIETQYF.

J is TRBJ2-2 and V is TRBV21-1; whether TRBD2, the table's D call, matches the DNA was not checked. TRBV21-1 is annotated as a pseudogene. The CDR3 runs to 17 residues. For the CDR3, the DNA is TGTGCCAGCAGCCGGTCGAAGCGGGTTACGGGCACCGGGGAGCTGTTTTTT. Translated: CASSRSKRVTGTGELFF.

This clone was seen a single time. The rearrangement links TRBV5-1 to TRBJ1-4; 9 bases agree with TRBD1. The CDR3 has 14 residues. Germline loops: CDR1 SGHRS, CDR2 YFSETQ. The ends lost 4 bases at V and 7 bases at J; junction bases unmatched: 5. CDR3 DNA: TGCGCCAGCAGCCTGGACAGGGGAAGTGAAAAACTGTTTTTT. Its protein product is CASSLDRGSEKLFF.

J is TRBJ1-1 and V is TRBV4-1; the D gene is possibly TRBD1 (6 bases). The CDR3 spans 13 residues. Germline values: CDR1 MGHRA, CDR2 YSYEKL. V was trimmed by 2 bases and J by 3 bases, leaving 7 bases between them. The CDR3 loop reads CASSQQGYTEAFF. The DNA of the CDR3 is TGCGCCAGCAGCCAACAGGGGTACACTGAAGCTTTCTTT.

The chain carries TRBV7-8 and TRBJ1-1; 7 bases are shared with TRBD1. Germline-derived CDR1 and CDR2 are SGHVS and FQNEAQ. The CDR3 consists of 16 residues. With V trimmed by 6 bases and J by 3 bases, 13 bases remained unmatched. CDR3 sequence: CASSPRMGQPYTEAFF. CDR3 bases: TGTGCCAGCAGTCCTCGAATGGGACAGCCATACACTGAAGCTTTCTTT.

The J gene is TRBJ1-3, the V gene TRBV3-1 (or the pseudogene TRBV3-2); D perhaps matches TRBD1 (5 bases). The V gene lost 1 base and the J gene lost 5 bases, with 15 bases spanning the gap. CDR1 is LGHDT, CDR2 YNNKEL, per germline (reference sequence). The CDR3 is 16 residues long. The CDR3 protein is CASSQVGQGSRNTIYF. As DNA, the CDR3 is TGTGCCAGCAGCCAAGTGGGGCAGGGTAGCCGAAACACCATATATTTT.

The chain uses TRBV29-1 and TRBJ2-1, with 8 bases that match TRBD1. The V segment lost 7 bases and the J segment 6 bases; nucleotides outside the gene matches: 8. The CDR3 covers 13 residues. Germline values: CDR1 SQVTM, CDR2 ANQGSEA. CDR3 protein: CSGGQGSGNEQFF. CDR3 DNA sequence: TGCAGCGGAGGACAGGGCTCGGGCAATGAGCAGTTCTTC.

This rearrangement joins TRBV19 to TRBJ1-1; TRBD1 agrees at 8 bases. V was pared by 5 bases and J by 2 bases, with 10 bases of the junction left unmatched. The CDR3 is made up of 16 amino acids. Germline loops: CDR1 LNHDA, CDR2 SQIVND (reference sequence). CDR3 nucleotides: TGTGCCAGTAGTGGGATGGCCGGGACAGGTAACACTGAAGCTTTCTTT. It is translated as CASSGMAGTGNTEAFF.

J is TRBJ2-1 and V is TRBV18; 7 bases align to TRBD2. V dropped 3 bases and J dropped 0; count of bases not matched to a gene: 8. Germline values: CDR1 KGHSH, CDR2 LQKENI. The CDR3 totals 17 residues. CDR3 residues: CASSPQPGGSSYNEQFF. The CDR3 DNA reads TGTGCCAGCTCACCCCAACCGGGCGGGAGCTCCTACAATGAGCAGTTCTTC.

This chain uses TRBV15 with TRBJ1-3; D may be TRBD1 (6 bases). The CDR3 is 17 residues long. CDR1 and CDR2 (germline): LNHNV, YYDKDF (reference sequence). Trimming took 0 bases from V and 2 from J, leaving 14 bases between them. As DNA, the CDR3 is TGTGCCACCAGCAGAGATCCGAGGGGGGGCACTGGAAACACCATATATTTT. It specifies CATSRDPRGGTGNTIYF.